This T cell receptor beta chain stems from a study of CD8+ T cells in alopecia areata. The study, taken as a whole, reports: Throughout tofacitinib, many expanded lesional clones continued to persist in scalp and blood. Although TCR sharing was seen in mice, sharing across patients was less clear, possibly for HLA-related reasons.

Treatment: oral pan-JAK inhibitor, 5-10 mg twice daily. PBMC-derived CD4+ and CD8+ T cells were sorted. Worth noting for this clone: Antigen unknown.

Extracted from the samples, RNA was reverse transcribed into cDNA to serve as the sequencing template. Libraries were prepared by immunoSEQ multiplex PCR; TCRdb keeps only in-frame clonotypes and omits some of them. The sample includes 150,000 or so clones, around 83% of them seen just once. This sequence was found in a human donor with alopecia areata. The source material was CD8+ T cells sorted from blood, sampled at week 4, from a patient treated with tofacitinib.

CDR3 in amino acids: CASSQEGRVAFF. The CDR3, as DNA: TGCGCCAGCAGCCAAGAAGGCAGGGTAGCTTTCTTT. This sequence joins TRBV4-1 and TRBJ1-1; D might be TRBD1 (5 bases). Germline values: CDR1 MGHRA, CDR2 YSYEKL. The V end lost 0 bases, the J end lost 10 bases, and 9 bases lay between the germline ends. This CDR3 spans 12 amino acids.